The TCR beta chain under discussion was sequenced for a study of identical twins. Only healthy Caucasians were included as donors. Via MiXCR, TCRdb re-called the 5' RACE reads, giving one row per CDR3 protein. The sample lists around 370,000 distinct CDR3 sequences; approximately 8.7% were seen once. General study results and limits: For zero-insertion analyses, partial confounding could come from invariant MAIT and iNKT cells. The same donors were not followed; conclusions instead depended on cross-sectional statistical analysis. Out-of-frame alpha sequences shared by twins showed excess low generation probability.

V shed 5 bases and J shed 0 bases, with 10 bases lying between them. The CDR3 has 13 residues. Germline V gene lookup returns CDR1 DFQATT and CDR2 SNEGSKA (reference sequence). As regards this clonotype: What it binds is unknown.

The V and J genes are TRBV20-1 and TRBJ1-1, with unresolved D. The sample consisted of naive T cells sorted from blood. This sequence was found in a woman aged 50 to 60 in good health. CDR3 sequence: CSASRRMNTEAFF. The CDR3 DNA is TGCAGTGCTTCCCGACGGATGAACACTGAAGCTTTCTTT.